The rows below give T cell receptor beta chains drawn from one sample of a study of cytomegalovirus exposure and HLA in healthy donors. Assay used: immunoSEQ multiplex PCR; TCRdb lists only in-frame clones, some missing. The table records about 110,000 clones, about 85% of them present only once. Sequenced sample: PBMCs. All receptors come from a woman younger than 35 in good health and CMV-seronegative. The CDR3 runs from the conserved cysteine through the conserved F or W. D genes are given only for firm matches. Some rows mark clone size as missing; the rest say once, few, many or name a class of expanded clone.

clone_size	d_call	v_call	j_call	cdr3_aa	cdr3_nt
-	-	TRBV11-2	TRBJ2-2	CASSLAYIGELFF	TGTGCCAGCAGCCTAGCTTATATCGGGGAGCTGTTTTTT
-	-	TRBV4-1	TRBJ2-2	CASSPGVLRGTGELFF	TGCGCCAGCAGTCCGGGGGTCCTCCGGGGCACCGGGGAGCTGTTTTTT
-	-	TRBV9	TRBJ2-1	CASSVARTEAYNEQFF	TGTGCCAGCAGCGTAGCTAGGACAGAAGCCTACAATGAGCAGTTCTTC
-	-	TRBV5-8	TRBJ1-1	CASSPARGPKNTEAFF	TGTGCCAGCAGCCCGGCAAGGGGCCCGAAGAACACTGAAGCTTTCTTT
-	TRBD1	TRBV27	TRBJ2-3	CASRRGQAQGTQYF	TGTGCCAGCAGGAGGGGACAGGCCCAGGGTACGCAGTATTTT
-	-	TRBV6-1	TRBJ1-5	CASSANNQPQHF	TGTGCCAGCAGTGCAAATAATCAGCCCCAGCATTTT
-	TRBD2	TRBV13	TRBJ2-1	CASSFSGGPYNEQFF	TGTGCCAGCAGCTTTAGCGGGGGACCCTACAATGAGCAGTTCTTC
-	-	TRBV13	TRBJ1-2	CASSLGQGGYGYTF	TGTGCCAGCAGCTTAGGACAGGGTGGCTATGGCTACACCTTC
-	TRBD1	TRBV11-2	TRBJ2-6	CASSLGHRGSGANVLTF	TGTGCCAGCAGCTTAGGCCACAGGGGCTCTGGGGCCAACGTCCTGACTTTC
-	TRBD1	TRBV27	TRBJ2-5	CASSLRQGKETQYF	TGTGCCAGCAGTCTCCGACAGGGTAAGGAGACCCAGTACTTC
-	TRBD1	TRBV6-1	TRBJ2-7	CASSDTAGTGNNYEQYF	TGTGCCAGCAGTGATACGGCCGGGACAGGGAATAACTACGAGCAGTACTTC
-	TRBD1	TRBV7-2	TRBJ1-6	CASSLGSQGAGSPLHF	TGTGCCAGCAGCTTAGGATCCCAGGGGGCAGGGTCACCCCTCCACTTT
few	TRBD1	TRBV4-1	TRBJ1-5	CASSQDEGAGQPQHF	TGCGCCAGCAGCCAAGACGAGGGGGCCGGTCAGCCCCAGCATTTT
-	-	TRBV6-5	TRBJ1-3	CASSYGEGIGNTIYF	TGTGCCAGCAGTTATGGAGAGGGTATTGGAAACACCATATATTTT
-	-	TRBV25-1	TRBJ2-1	CASSEREWDEQFF	TGTGCCAGCAGTGAAAGGGAGTGGGATGAGCAGTTCTTC
-	-	TRBV27	TRBJ2-3	CASSPQGRADTQYF	TGTGCCAGCAGTCCCCAAGGGCGGGCAGATACGCAGTATTTT
-	-	TRBV15	TRBJ2-6	CATSSSVTGPYSGANVLTF	TGTGCCACCAGCAGTTCTGTGACAGGTCCTTACTCTGGGGCCAACGTCCTGACTTTC
-	TRBD2	TRBV7-8	TRBJ2-7	CASSLSGLAGVSYEQYF	TGTGCCAGCAGCTTAAGTGGTCTAGCGGGGGTCTCCTACGAGCAGTACTTC
-	-	TRBV7-2	TRBJ1-2	CASSLKQGTPYGYTF	TGTGCCAGCAGCTTAAAGCAGGGAACACCGTATGGCTACACCTTC
-	TRBD1	TRBV27	TRBJ1-4	CASSDRGPWEKLFF	TGTGCCAGCAGCGACAGGGGGCCCTGGGAAAAACTGTTTTTT
-	TRBD2	TRBV6-5	TRBJ2-2	CASSRRDYDTGELFF	TGTGCCAGCAGCCGCCGGGACTATGACACCGGGGAGCTGTTTTTT
once	TRBD2	TRBV15	TRBJ2-3	CATSRGSGETDTQYF	TGTGCCACCAGCAGAGGGAGCGGGGAGACAGATACGCAGTATTTT
-	-	TRBV6-1	TRBJ2-7	CASSEADSSYEQYF	TGTGCCAGCAGTGAAGCCGACAGCTCCTACGAGCAGTACTTC